Below, 20 T cell receptor beta chains from the same sample are listed, as sequenced in a study of T cell repertoires in cytomegalovirus infection. The antigens of these receptors remain unknown. TCRdb fed the reads into MiXCR, producing one record per CDR3 protein. This sample yields roughly 500,000 distinct CDR3 sequences, of which 33% are seen a single time; about 17% belongs to the top ten. Specimen: cultured PBMCs, collected from culture after CMV antigen stimulation. These receptors were collected from a human donor in good health (CMV status not recorded). Some clones in this sample may be carry-over from other donors' samples.

This clonotype was picked up one time. The chain links TRBV20-1 to TRBJ2-1; weak D call: TRBD1 (5 bases). This CDR3 spans 15 amino acids. V was shortened by 5 bases and J by 2 bases, with 16 bases between the two germline ends. The germline V gene has CDR1 DFQATT and CDR2 SNEGSKA (reference sequence). The CDR3 here is CSAGAASPAYNEQFF. CDR3 coding DNA: TGCAGTGCTGGGGCGGCGTCTCCGGCCTACAATGAGCAGTTCTTC.

The chain links TRBV28 to TRBJ1-5, with a weak D call TRBD1 (5 bases). Germline V gene sequence: CDR1 MDHEN, CDR2 SYDVKM. The V end was cut by 7 bases, the J end by 1 base, with 14 bases between. The CDR3 covers 15 residues. The CDR3 DNA sequence: TGTGCCAGCACCCGGACAAGGGCGAGCAATCAGCCCCAGCATTTT. Translated, it gives CASTRTRASNQPQHF.

The V gene is TRBV11-2, the J gene TRBJ2-3; D might be TRBD2 (6 bases). The germline V and J ends were trimmed by 0 bases and 8 bases, with 12 bases remaining between them. CDR3 length equals 14 residues. In germline, CDR1 is SGHAT, CDR2 FQNNGV. CDR3 coding DNA: TGTGCCAGCAGCTTAGATGGAGGGTTGGGTACGCAGTATTTT. This sequence encodes CASSLDGGLGTQYF. Together with reference TRBV11-2 and TRBJ2-3, the CDR3 gives the full variable domain: EAGVAQSPRYKIIEKRQSVAFWCNPISGHATLYWYQQILGQGPKLLIQFQNNGVVDDSQLPKDRFSAERLKGVDSTLKIQPAKLEDSAVYLCASSLDGGLGTQYFGPGTRLTVL.

The V call is TRBV11-2, the J call TRBJ2-1, with TRBD2 as a possible D gene (6 bases). This CDR3 comprises 14 residues. Trimming took 1 base from V and 9 from J, leaving 13 bases between them. Germline CDR1 SGHAT, CDR2 FQNNGV. CDR3 DNA: TGTGCCAGCAGCTTAGCTGGGACTGTCGGTGAGCAGTTCTTC. It encodes CASSLAGTVGEQFF.

The chain couples TRBV27 to TRBJ1-2; D might be TRBD1 (5 bases). Looked up from germline, CDR1 is MNHEY and CDR2 is SMNVEV (reference sequence). This CDR3 region has 15 residues. Trimming stripped 5 bases from V and 8 bases from J, with 21 bases between. The CDR3 loop reads CASSVTPLGGVGYTF. CDR3 sequence (DNA): TGTGCCAGCAGTGTAACCCCTTTGGGGGGAGTGGGCTACACCTTC.

Comments on this clonotype: At one end the junction does not follow the germline gene, possibly because of a read error. The chain carries TRBV4-1 and TRBJ2-3; possibly TRBD2 for D (5 bases). This CDR3 spans 19 amino acids. Looked up from germline, CDR1 is MGHRA and CDR2 is YSYEKL. Here the CDR3 DNA reads TGTGCCAGCAGCCTACGGACTCCGCGAGGCTCCAGAGGGACAGATACGCAGTATTTT. Amino acids: CASSLRTPRGSRGTDTQYF.

The DNA of the CDR3 is TGTGCCAGCAGCTTCGGTTGGGGACAGGCCAGGATAAGAGCCAACGTCCTGACTTTC. It encodes CASSFGWGQARIRANVLTF. The chain couples TRBV7-2 to TRBJ2-6; 8 nucleotides line up with TRBD1. The CDR3 contains 19 residues. Germline values: CDR1 SGHTA, CDR2 FQGNSA. The ends lost 3 bases at V and 7 bases at J; junction bases unmatched: 17.

The genes are TRBV4-1 and TRBJ2-7; 10 bases are a match to TRBD2. V trimming: 3 bases; J trimming: 3 bases; junction bases outside the gene matches: 5. This CDR3 is built from 15 residues. The germline gives CDR1 MGHRA, CDR2 YSYEKL. Written as DNA, the CDR3 is TGCGCCAGCAGCCACCTAGCGGGAGCGAGCTACGAGCAGTACGTC. This translates into CASSHLAGASYEQYV.

This clonotype was counted at least ten times. V usage is TRBV27 and J usage is TRBJ2-1; 9 bases are shared with TRBD2. Germline lookup yields CDR1 MNHEY and CDR2 SMNVEV (reference sequence). The ends lost 3 bases at V and 6 bases at J; junction bases unmatched: 9. The CDR3 is made up of 16 amino acids. The CDR3 sequence: CASSFLRSGSGNEQFF. DNA for the CDR3: TGTGCCAGCAGTTTCCTACGTAGCGGGAGTGGCAATGAGCAGTTCTTC.

This clonotype was seen only a few times. The chain has TRBV19 and TRBJ2-1; 8 positions match TRBD1. The V and J ends lost 7 bases and 9 bases, in that order; junction bases with no gene match: 8. Germline CDR1 reads LNHDA; CDR2 reads SQIVND (reference sequence). The CDR3 length is 13 residues. CDR3 in DNA: TGTGCCAGTATATCCCCACAGGGGGGTGAGCAGTTCTTC. It translates to CASISPQGGEQFF.

This clonotype was found many times. This chain uses TRBV7-8 with TRBJ2-3; the D call may be TRBD1 or TRBD2 (5 bases each). V dropped 0 bases and J dropped 4 bases, with 14 bases sitting between them. This CDR3 contains 16 residues. The germline V gene has CDR1 SGHVS and CDR2 FQNEAQ. The CDR3 reads CASSLASAPRADTQYF. CDR3 in DNA: TGTGCCAGCAGCTTAGCTAGCGCTCCCAGGGCAGATACGCAGTATTTT.

The CDR3: CASSSGTGGREQFF. Written as DNA, the CDR3 is TGCGCCAGCAGCAGCGGGACAGGGGGCAGGGAGCAGTTCTTC. The J gene is TRBJ2-1, the V gene TRBV5-1; 12 bases line up with TRBD1. The CDR3 runs to 14 residues. Per the germline V gene, CDR1 is SGHRS and CDR2 is YFSETQ. V shed 4 bases, J shed 10 bases, and the junction held 6 bases outside the gene matches. The full variable domain, its missing parts supplied by reference TRBV5-1 and TRBJ2-1, is KAGVTQTPRYLIKTRGQQVTLSCSPISGHRSVSWYQQTPGQGLQFLFEYFSETQRNKGNFPGRFSGRQFSNSRSEMNVSTLELGDSALYLCASSSGTGGREQFFGPGTRLTVL.

The V and J genes are TRBV7-8 and TRBJ2-7, with 9 bases that match TRBD1. Germline CDR1 and CDR2: SGHVS and FQNEAQ. This CDR3 comprises 15 residues. Trimming cost V 5 bases and J 0 bases; bases outside gene matches: 5. This CDR3 reads CASSADRGSSYEQYV. DNA of the CDR3: TGTGCCAGCAGCGCCGACAGGGGGAGCTCCTACGAGCAGTACGTC.

V is TRBV27 and J is TRBJ1-5; D remains ambiguous. The germline V gene has CDR1 MNHEY and CDR2 SMNVEV (reference sequence). This CDR3 region has 11 residues. V was cut by 7 bases and J by 6 bases, with 7 bases left in between. The CDR3, as DNA: TGTGCCAGCAACTCTAGTCAGCCCCAGCATTTT. Protein product: CASNSSQPQHF.

This chain joins TRBV20-1 and TRBJ1-3; D gene ambiguous. V gave up 5 bases and J gave up 4 bases, with 15 bases separating them. This CDR3 region has 14 residues. Looked up from germline, CDR1 is DFQATT and CDR2 is SNEGSKA (reference sequence). The CDR3, as DNA: TGCAGTGCTGAGTCCGGGCCCGAGGGAAACACCATATATTTT. It specifies CSAESGPEGNTIYF.

The sample holds many counts of this clonotype. One end of the junction is discordant with germline, which a read error may explain. The V call is TRBV7-8, the J call TRBJ2-3; 7 bases fit TRBD1. In germline, CDR1 is SGHVS, CDR2 FQNEAQ. The CDR3 sequence is 14 residues long. This CDR3 is CASSPRDSRDTQYF. DNA for the CDR3: TGTGCCAGCAGCCCGAGGGACAGCAGAGATACGCAGTATTTT.

The chain carries TRBV2 and TRBJ2-1; 7 nucleotides align to TRBD1. The CDR3 runs to 14 residues. The J segment lost 7 bases and the V segment lost 7 bases, leaving 10 bases of the junction unmatched. Germline values: CDR1 SNHLY, CDR2 FYNNEI. The CDR3, as DNA: TGTGCCAGCACCAGGGACAGCTCGGGGAATGAGCAGTTCTTC. It specifies CASTRDSSGNEQFF.

The chain joins TRBV6-6 to TRBJ2-1; D is ambiguous. The length of the CDR3 is 14 residues. Germline V gene lookup returns CDR1 MNHNY and CDR2 SVGAGI (reference sequence). V lost 2 bases, J lost 9 bases, and 14 bases lay in between. CDR3 in amino acids: CASSYLVTPPEQFF. The CDR3 nucleotides are TGTGCCAGCAGTTACCTAGTGACCCCTCCTGAGCAGTTCTTC.

This clonotype was picked up many times. The chain combines TRBV19 with TRBJ2-7; D ambiguous. This CDR3 is 20 amino acids long. Per germline, CDR1 LNHDA and CDR2 SQIVND (reference sequence). Trimming removed 0 bases from V and 0 bases from J, with 24 bases in between. DNA for the CDR3: TGTGCCAGTAGTATAGATCCTCTTTCCCAACCCGACGGATACTCCTACGAGCAGTACTTC. Amino acids: CASSIDPLSQPDGYSYEQYF.

This clonotype was detected many times. In nucleotides, the CDR3 is TGTGCCAGCAGCCTGGGAGCGGGAGATACAGATACGCAGTATTTT. Its protein is CASSLGAGDTDTQYF. The gene calls are TRBV7-9 and TRBJ2-3, with 8 bases aligning to TRBD2. The germline CDR1 and CDR2 sequences are SEHNR and FQNEAQ (reference sequence). The trim removed 5 bases at V and 3 bases at J, leaving 7 bases unmatched. The CDR3 is 15 residues long.